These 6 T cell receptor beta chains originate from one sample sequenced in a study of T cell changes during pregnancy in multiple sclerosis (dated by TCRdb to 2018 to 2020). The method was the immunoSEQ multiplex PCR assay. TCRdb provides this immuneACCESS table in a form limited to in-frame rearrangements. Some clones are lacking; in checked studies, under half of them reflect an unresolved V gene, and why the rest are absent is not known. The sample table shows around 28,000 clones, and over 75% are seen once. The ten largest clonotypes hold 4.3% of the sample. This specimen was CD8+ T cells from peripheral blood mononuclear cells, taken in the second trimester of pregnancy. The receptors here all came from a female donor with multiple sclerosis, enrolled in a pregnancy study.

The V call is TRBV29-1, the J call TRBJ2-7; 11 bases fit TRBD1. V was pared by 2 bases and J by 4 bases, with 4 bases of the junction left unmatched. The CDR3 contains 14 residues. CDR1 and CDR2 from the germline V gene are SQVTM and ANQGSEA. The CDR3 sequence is CSVEYRDRGYEQYF. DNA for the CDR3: TGCAGCGTTGAATATAGGGACAGGGGGTACGAGCAGTACTTC.

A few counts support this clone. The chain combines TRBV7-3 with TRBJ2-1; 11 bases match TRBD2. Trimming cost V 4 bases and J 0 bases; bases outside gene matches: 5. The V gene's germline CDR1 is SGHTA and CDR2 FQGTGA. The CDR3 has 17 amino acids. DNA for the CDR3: TGTGCCAGCAGCTCGAGTAGCGGGAGGGCCTCCTACAATGAGCAGTTCTTC. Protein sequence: CASSSSSGRASYNEQFF.

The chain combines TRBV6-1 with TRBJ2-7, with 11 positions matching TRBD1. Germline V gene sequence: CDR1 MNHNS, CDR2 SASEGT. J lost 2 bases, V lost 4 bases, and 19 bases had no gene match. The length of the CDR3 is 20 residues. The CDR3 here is CASSGYFRDRGSMTTYEQYF. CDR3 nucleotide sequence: TGTGCCAGCAGTGGCTACTTCCGGGACAGGGGGTCAATGACCACCTACGAGCAGTACTTC.

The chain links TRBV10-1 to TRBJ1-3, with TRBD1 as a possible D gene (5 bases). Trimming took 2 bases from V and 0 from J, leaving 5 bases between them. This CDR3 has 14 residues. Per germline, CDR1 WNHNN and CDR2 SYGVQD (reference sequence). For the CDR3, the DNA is TGCGCCAGCAGTGAGGACAGCTCTGGAAACACCATATATTTT. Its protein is CASSEDSSGNTIYF.

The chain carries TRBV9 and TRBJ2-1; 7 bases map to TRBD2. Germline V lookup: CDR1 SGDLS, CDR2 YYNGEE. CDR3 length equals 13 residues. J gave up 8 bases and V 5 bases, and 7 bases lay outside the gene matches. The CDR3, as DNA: TGTGCCAGCAGTACTCATCGGGGGGATGAGCAGTTCTTC. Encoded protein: CASSTHRGDEQFF.

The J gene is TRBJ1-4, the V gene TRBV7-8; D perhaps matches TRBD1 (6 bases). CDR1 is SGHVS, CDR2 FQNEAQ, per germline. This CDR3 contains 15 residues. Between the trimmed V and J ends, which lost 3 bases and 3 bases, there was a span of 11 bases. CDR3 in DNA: TGTGCCAGCAGCTTTATACAGGGCCCTAATGAAAAACTGTTTTTT. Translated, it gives CASSFIQGPNEKLFF.